Below, 14 T cell receptor beta chains from the same sample are listed, as sequenced in a study of molecular identifiers for immune sequencing clone quantification. TCRdb reanalysed the PCR reads using MiXCR and keeps one entry per CDR3 protein. The sample shows roughly 320,000 distinct CDR3 sequences, about a fifth of them seen only once. Material: naive CD8+ T cells from blood, with Jurkat cell RNA spiked in. Specified subset: FACS-sorted CD8+CD4-CCR7+CD45RA+ naive T cells. The receptors shown here come from a human donor in good health. Some libraries in this study had Jurkat cell RNA spiked in.

The sample holds many counts of this clonotype. The chain carries TRBV4-1 and TRBJ2-3, with 7 bases that match TRBD1. Unmatched junction bases numbered 6, after V lost 3 bases and J lost 0 bases. Germline lookup yields CDR1 MGHRA and CDR2 YSYEKL. The CDR3 has 16 amino acids. The CDR3 sequence is CASSQYQDRSTDTQYF. The CDR3 DNA is TGCGCCAGCAGCCAGTACCAGGACAGGAGCACAGATACGCAGTATTTT.

This clonotype occurred many times. The chain links TRBV20-1 to TRBJ2-7, with D perhaps matching TRBD1 (5 bases). The germline V gene encodes CDR1 DFQATT and CDR2 SNEGSKA (reference sequence). The CDR3 is 13 amino acids. Trimming left V 1 base short and J 3 bases short, with 10 bases between. CDR3 protein: CSARGDDSYEQYF. CDR3 sequence (DNA): TGCAGTGCTAGAGGCGACGACAGCTACGAGCAGTACTTC.

The chain has TRBV4-3 and TRBJ2-3, with 7 bases lining up with TRBD1. Looked up from germline, CDR1 is LGHNA and CDR2 is YSLEER. CDR3 length equals 19 residues. With 3 bases clipped from V and 0 bases from J, the junction kept 15 bases outside the gene matches. The CDR3: CASSHLSRVGGSSTDTQYF. Written as DNA, the CDR3 is TGCGCCAGCAGCCATCTCTCCCGGGTAGGGGGCTCTAGCACAGATACGCAGTATTTT.

This clonotype was picked up many times. The chain carries TRBV4-3 and TRBJ2-3; D uncertain. Germline V gene data show CDR1 as LGHNA and CDR2 as YSLEER. Trimming cost V 0 bases and J 0 bases, with 7 bases left between them. The CDR3 length is 15 residues. Written as DNA, the CDR3 is TGCGCCAGCAGCCAAGATGCCAGCAGCACAGATACGCAGTATTTT. Protein product: CASSQDASSTDTQYF.

This clonotype was seen at least ten times. The rearrangement joins TRBV2 to TRBJ2-3; D gene uncertain. The germline gives CDR1 SNHLY, CDR2 FYNNEI. This CDR3 has 12 amino acids. V dropped 8 bases and J dropped 2 bases, with 8 bases sitting between them. CDR3: CASSGFTDTQYF. The CDR3 bases are TGTGCCAGCTCCGGATTCACAGATACGCAGTATTTT.

This clonotype was observed at least ten times. The chain links TRBV27 to TRBJ2-7; TRBD1 agrees at 7 bases. Germline V CDR1 and CDR2: MNHEY, SMNVEV (reference sequence). The length of the CDR3 is 15 residues. V gave up 6 bases and J gave up 2 bases; unmatched junction bases: 10. CDR3 in DNA: TGTGCCAGCAGCCGGACAGGTCCTGGCGCCTACGAGCAGTACTTC. It codes for CASSRTGPGAYEQYF.

This clonotype has at least ten counts. The chain combines TRBV6-9 with TRBJ1-1, with 7 bases lining up with TRBD1. V lost 3 bases, J lost 1 base, and 5 bases stayed unmatched. This CDR3 has 15 amino acids. Germline CDR1 is MNHGY and CDR2 is SVAAGI. DNA for the CDR3: TGTGCCAGCAGTTACACCACAGGGGCGAACACTGAAGCTTTCTTT. It specifies CASSYTTGANTEAFF.

This chain links TRBV4-1 with TRBJ2-7, with TRBD1 as a possible D gene (6 bases). Trimming took 0 bases from V and 1 from J, leaving 16 bases between them. The germline V gene encodes CDR1 MGHRA and CDR2 YSYEKL. CDR3 length: 17 residues. Here the CDR3 DNA reads TGCGCCAGCAGCCAAGAGGGAACAGGGTTCGCTTCCTACGAGCAGTACTTC. This codes for CASSQEGTGFASYEQYF.

The table lists this clonotype with many counts. The rearrangement uses TRBV27 and TRBJ1-5; D unresolved. The CDR3 totals 14 residues. Germline values: CDR1 MNHEY, CDR2 SMNVEV (reference sequence). V gave up 3 bases and J gave up 2 bases, with 8 bases separating them. This CDR3 reads CASSFLGGNQPQHF. In nucleotides, the CDR3 is TGTGCCAGCAGTTTCTTAGGAGGCAATCAGCCCCAGCATTTT.

The V call is TRBV9, the J call TRBJ2-5; TRBD2 matches at 10 bases. Germline-derived CDR1 and CDR2 are SGDLS and YYNGEE. Unmatched junction bases numbered 14, after V lost 4 bases and J lost 5 bases. This CDR3 is 17 amino acids long. The CDR3 bases are TGTGCCAGCAGCAGAACCTCTAGCGGGAGAGGTCGGGAGACCCAGTACTTC. This sequence encodes CASSRTSSGRGRETQYF.

At least ten counts were recorded for this clonotype. This chain links TRBV18 with TRBJ2-5, with TRBD1 identical over 8 bases. Per the germline V gene, CDR1 is KGHSH and CDR2 is LQKENI. This CDR3 spans 14 amino acids. V was pared by 5 bases and J by 0 bases, with 2 bases of the junction left unmatched. CDR3 coding DNA: TGTGCCAGCTCAGAGGACAGGGACCAAGAGACCCAGTACTTC. This codes for CASSEDRDQETQYF. The whole variable domain, remainder taken from reference TRBV18 and TRBJ2-5, is NAGVMQNPRHLVRRRGQEARLRCSPMKGHSHVYWYRQLPEEGLKFMVYLQKENIIDESGMPKERFSAEFPKEGPSILRIQQVVRGDSAAYFCASSEDRDQETQYFGPGTRLLVL.

This clonotype was detected many times. V usage is TRBV7-2 and J usage is TRBJ2-3; D uncertain. V lost 5 bases to trimming and J lost 2 bases, with 17 bases between them. The CDR3 is made up of 16 amino acids. Germline loops: CDR1 SGHTA, CDR2 FQGNSA. The CDR3 DNA sequence: TGTGCCAGCAGCCTAGAAACCCCGGCAGACACAGATACGCAGTATTTT. It yields the protein CASSLETPADTDTQYF.

Only a few counts were recorded for this clonotype. The CDR3: CASSLEGSPYIKETQYF. CDR3 coding DNA: TGTGCCAGCTCGCTGGAGGGATCACCATACATAAAAGAGACCCAGTACTTC. J is TRBJ2-5 and V is TRBV18; a weak D match, TRBD2 (6 bases). This CDR3 contains 17 residues. The V gene's germline CDR1 is KGHSH and CDR2 LQKENI. The V gene lost 6 bases and the J gene lost 3 bases, with 23 bases spanning the gap. The variable domain in full, with the rest retrieved from reference TRBV18 and TRBJ2-5, is NAGVMQNPRHLVRRRGQEARLRCSPMKGHSHVYWYRQLPEEGLKFMVYLQKENIIDESGMPKERFSAEFPKEGPSILRIQQVVRGDSAAYFCASSLEGSPYIKETQYFGPGTRLLVL.

Only a few counts were recorded for this clonotype. The rearrangement links TRBV27 to TRBJ2-2; tentative D call: TRBD1 (6 bases). The germline V gene has CDR1 MNHEY and CDR2 SMNVEV (reference sequence). Trimming took off 7 bases at V and 0 bases at J, with 15 bases between the two ends. The CDR3 has 16 residues. The CDR3 here is CASTTAGTTNTGELFF. The CDR3 DNA reads TGTGCCAGCACTACCGCCGGGACAACGAACACCGGGGAGCTGTTTTTT.